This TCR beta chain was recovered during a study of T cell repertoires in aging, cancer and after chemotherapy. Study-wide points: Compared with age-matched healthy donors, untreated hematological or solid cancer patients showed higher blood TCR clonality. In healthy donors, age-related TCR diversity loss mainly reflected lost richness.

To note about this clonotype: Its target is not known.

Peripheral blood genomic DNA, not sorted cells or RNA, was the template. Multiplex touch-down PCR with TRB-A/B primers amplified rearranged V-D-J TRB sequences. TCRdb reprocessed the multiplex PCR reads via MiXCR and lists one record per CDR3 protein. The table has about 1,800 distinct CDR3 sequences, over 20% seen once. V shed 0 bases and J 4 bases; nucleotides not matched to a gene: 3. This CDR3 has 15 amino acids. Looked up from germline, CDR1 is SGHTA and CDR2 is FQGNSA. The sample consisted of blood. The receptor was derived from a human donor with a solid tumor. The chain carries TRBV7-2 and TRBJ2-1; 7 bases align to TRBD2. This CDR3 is CASSLAGGFYNEQFF. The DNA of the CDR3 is TGTGCCAGCAGCTTAGCGGGAGGGTTTTACAATGAGCAGTTCTTC.